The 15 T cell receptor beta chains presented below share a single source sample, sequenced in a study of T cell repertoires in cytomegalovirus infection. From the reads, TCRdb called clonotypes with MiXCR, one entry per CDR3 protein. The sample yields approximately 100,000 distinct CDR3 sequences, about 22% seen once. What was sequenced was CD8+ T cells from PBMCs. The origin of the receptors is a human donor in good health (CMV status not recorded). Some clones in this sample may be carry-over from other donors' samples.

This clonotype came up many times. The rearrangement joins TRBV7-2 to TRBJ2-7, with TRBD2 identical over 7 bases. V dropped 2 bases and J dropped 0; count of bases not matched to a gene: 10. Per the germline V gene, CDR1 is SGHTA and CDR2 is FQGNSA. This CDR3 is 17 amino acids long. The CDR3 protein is CASSLILAEASSYEQYF. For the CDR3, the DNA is TGTGCCAGCAGCTTAATCCTAGCGGAGGCCAGCTCCTACGAGCAGTACTTC.

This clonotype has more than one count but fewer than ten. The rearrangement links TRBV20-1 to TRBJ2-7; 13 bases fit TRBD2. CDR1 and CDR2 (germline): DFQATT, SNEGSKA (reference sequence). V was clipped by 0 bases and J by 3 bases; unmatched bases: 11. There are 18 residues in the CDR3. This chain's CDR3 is CSARERGLAGNTYYEQYF. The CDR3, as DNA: TGCAGTGCTAGAGAAAGGGGACTAGCGGGGAATACCTACTACGAGCAGTACTTC.

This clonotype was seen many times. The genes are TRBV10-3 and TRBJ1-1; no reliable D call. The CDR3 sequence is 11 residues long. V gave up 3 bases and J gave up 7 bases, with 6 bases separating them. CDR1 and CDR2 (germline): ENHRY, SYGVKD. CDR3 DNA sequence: TGTGCCATCAGTGACGGGCTTGAAGCTTTCTTT. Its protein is CAISDGLEAFF.

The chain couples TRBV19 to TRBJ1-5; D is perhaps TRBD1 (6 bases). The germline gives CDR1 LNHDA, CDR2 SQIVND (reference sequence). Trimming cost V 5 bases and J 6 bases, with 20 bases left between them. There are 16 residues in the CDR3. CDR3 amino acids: CASSPGIGTKFQPQHF. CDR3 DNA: TGTGCCAGTAGTCCTGGAATAGGGACAAAATTTCAGCCCCAGCATTTT. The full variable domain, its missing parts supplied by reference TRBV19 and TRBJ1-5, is DGGITQSPKYLFRKEGQNVTLSCEQNLNHDAMYWYRQDPGQGLRLIYYSQIVNDFQKGDIAEGYSVSREKKESFPLTVTSAQKNPTAFYLCASSPGIGTKFQPQHFGDGTRLSIL.

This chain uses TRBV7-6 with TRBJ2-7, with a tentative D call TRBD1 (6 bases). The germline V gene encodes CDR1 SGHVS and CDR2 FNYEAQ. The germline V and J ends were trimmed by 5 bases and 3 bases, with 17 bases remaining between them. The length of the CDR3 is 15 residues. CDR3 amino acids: CASSQQQGEGYEQYF. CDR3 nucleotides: TGTGCCAGCAGCCAACAACAGGGTGAAGGCTACGAGCAGTACTTC.

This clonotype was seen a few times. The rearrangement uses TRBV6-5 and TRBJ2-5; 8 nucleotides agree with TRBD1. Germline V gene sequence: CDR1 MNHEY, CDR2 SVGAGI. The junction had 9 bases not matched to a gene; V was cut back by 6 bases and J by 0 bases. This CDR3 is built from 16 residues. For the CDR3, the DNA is TGTGCCAGCAGCGTCGGACAGGGATTAGACCAAGAGACCCAGTACTTC. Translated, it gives CASSVGQGLDQETQYF.

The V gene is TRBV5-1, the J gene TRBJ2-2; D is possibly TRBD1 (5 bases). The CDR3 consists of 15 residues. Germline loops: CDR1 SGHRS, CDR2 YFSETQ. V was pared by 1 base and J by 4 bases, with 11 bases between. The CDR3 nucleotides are TGCGCCAGCAGCTTGCGCCAGGGAATCACCGGGGAGCTGTTTTTT. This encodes CASSLRQGITGELFF.

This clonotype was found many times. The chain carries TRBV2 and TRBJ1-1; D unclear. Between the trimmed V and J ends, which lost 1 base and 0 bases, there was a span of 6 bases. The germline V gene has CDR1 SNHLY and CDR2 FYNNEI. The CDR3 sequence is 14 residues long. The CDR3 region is CASSEGPMNTEAFF. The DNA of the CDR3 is TGTGCCAGCAGTGAAGGCCCCATGAACACTGAAGCTTTCTTT. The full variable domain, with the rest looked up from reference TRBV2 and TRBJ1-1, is EPEVTQTPSHQVTQMGQEVILRCVPISNHLYFYWYRQILGQKVEFLVSFYNNEISEKSEIFDDQFSVERPDGSNFTLKIRSTKLEDSAMYFCASSEGPMNTEAFFGQGTRLTVV.

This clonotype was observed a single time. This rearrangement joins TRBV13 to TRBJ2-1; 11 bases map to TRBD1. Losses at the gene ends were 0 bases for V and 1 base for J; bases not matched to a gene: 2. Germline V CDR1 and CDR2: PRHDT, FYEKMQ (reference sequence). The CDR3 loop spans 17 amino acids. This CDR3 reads CASSLGGQGASYNEQFF. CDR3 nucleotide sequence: TGTGCCAGCAGCTTAGGCGGACAGGGGGCTTCCTACAATGAGCAGTTCTTC.

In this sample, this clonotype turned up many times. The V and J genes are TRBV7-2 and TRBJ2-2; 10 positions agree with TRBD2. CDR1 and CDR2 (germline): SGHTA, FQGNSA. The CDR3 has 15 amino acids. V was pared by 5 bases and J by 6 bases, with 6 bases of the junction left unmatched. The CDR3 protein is CASSPPGTSAGELFF. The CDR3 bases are TGTGCCAGCAGCCCCCCCGGGACTAGCGCCGGGGAGCTGTTTTTT.

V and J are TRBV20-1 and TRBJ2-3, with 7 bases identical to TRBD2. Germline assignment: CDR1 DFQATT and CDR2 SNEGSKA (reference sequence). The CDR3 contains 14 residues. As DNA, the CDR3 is TGCAGCTCCGTGCGGGGGAGAAGCACAGATACGCAGTATTTT. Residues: CSSVRGRSTDTQYF.

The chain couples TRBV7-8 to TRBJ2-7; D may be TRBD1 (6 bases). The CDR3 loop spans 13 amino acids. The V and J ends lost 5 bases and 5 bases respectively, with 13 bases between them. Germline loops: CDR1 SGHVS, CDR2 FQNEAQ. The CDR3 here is CASSTSSGDEQYF. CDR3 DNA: TGTGCCAGCAGCACAAGTTCAGGGGACGAGCAGTACTTC.

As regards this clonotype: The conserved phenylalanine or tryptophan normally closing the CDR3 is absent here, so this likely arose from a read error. Written as DNA, the CDR3 is TGTGCCAGCAGCCCAATGGTGGCAGGGCCCCATGAAAAACTGTTTTAT. Residues: CASSPMVAGPHEKLFY. This chain connects TRBV11-2 to TRBJ1-4, with D maybe TRBD1 (5 bases). The germline V gene has CDR1 SGHAT and CDR2 FQNNGV. This CDR3 is built from 16 residues. V was trimmed by 5 bases and J by 6 bases, leaving 19 bases between them.

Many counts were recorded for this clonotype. The CDR3 coding sequence is TGTGCCAGCAGCTTAGATGGGAGCTCCTATAATTCACCCCTCCACTTT. It specifies CASSLDGSSYNSPLHF. V and J are TRBV7-2 and TRBJ1-6; no definite D call. This CDR3 comprises 16 residues. V was shortened by 1 base and J by 0 bases, with 7 bases between the two germline ends. Germline V gene sequence: CDR1 SGHTA, CDR2 FQGNSA. Full variable domain (missing parts from reference TRBV7-2 and TRBJ1-6): GAGVSQSPSNKVTEKGKDVELRCDPISGHTALYWYRQSLGQGLEFLIYFQGNSAPDKSGLPSDRFSAERTGGSVSTLTIQRTQQEDSAVYLCASSLDGSSYNSPLHFGNGTRLTVT.

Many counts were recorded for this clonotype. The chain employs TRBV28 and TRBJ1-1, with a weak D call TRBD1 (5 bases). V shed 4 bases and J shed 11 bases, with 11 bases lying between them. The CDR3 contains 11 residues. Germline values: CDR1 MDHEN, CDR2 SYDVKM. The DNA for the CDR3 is TGTGCCAGCAGTTGGGACCTAGGGGCTTTCTTT. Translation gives CASSWDLGAFF.